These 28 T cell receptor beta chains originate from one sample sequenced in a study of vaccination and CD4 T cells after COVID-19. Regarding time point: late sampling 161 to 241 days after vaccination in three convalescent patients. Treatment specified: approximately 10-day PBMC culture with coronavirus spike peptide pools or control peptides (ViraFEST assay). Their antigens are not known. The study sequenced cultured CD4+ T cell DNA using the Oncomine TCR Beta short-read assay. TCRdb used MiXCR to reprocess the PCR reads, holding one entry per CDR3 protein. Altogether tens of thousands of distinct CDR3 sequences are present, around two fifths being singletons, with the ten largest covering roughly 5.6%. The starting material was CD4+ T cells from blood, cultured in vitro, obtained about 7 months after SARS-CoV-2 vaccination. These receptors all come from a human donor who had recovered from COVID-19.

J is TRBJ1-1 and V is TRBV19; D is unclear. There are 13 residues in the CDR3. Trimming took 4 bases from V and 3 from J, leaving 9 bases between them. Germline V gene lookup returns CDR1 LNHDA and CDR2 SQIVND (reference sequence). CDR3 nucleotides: TGTGCCAGTAGTACAACGGAGGACACTGAAGCTTTCTTT. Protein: CASSTTEDTEAFF.

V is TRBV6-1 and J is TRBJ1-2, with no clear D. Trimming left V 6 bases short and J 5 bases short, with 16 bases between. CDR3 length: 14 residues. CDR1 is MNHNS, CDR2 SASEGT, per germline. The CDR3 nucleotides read TGTGCCAGCAGGCCAAACCGGGCAGCTTATGGCTACACCTTC. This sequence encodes CASRPNRAAYGYTF.

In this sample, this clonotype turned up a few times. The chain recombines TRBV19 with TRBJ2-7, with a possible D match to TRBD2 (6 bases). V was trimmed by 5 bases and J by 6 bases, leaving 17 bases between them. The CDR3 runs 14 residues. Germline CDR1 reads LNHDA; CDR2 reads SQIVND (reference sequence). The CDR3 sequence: CASSLRDWGLEQYF. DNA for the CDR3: TGTGCCAGTAGTCTCCGGGACTGGGGTCTCGAGCAGTACTTC.

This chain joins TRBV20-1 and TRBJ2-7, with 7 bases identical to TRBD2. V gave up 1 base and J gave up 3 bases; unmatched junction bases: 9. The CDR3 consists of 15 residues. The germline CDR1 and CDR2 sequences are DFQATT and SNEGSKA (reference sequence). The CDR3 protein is CSARGGVGGSYEQYF. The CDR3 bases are TGCAGTGCTAGAGGGGGGGTTGGCGGGAGCTACGAGCAGTACTTC.

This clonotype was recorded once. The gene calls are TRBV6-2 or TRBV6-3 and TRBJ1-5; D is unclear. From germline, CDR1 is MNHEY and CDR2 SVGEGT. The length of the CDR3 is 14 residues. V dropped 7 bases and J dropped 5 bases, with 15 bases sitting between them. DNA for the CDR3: TGTGCCAGCACCCCGTGGAGGATTGATCAGCCCCAGCATTTT. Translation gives CASTPWRIDQPQHF.

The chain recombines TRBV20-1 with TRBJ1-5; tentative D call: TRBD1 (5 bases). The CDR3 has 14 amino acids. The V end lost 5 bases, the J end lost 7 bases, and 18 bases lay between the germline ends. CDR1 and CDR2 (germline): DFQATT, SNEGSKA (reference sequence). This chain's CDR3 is CSARHAGSGQPQHF. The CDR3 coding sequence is TGCAGTGCTCGACACGCAGGGTCAGGGCAGCCCCAGCATTTT.

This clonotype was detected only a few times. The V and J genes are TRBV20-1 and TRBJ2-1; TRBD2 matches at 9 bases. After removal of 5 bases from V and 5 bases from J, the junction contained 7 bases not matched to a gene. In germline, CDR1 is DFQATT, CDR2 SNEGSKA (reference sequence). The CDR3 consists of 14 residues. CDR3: CSAGSGSDNNEQFF. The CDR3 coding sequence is TGCAGTGCTGGTAGCGGGAGCGATAACAATGAGCAGTTCTTC.

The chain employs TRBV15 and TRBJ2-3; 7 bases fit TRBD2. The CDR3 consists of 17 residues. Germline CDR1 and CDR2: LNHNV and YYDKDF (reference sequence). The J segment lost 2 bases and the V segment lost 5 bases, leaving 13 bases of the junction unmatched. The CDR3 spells CATSARKGGRTTDTQYF. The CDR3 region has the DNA TGTGCCACCAGCGCACGAAAGGGCGGGAGAACCACAGATACGCAGTATTTT.

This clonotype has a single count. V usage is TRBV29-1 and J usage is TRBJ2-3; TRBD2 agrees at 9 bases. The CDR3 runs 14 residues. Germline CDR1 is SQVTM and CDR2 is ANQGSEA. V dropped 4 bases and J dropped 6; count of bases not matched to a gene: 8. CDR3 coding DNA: TGCAGCGTTGTAACAGCGGGGGGAGCCGATACGCAGTATTTT. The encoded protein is CSVVTAGGADTQYF.

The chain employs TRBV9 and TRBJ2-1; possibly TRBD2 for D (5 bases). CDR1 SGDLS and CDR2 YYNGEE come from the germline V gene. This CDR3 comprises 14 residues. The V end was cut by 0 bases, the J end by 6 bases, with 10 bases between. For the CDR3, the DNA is TGTGCCAGCAGCGTAGGGCTAGCATCCAATGAGCAGTTCTTC. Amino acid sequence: CASSVGLASNEQFF.

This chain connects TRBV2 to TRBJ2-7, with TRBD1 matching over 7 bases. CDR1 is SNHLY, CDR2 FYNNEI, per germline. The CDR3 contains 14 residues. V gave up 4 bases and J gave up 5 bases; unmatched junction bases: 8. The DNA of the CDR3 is TGTGCCAGCAGTGCCAACAGGGGCCCGGACGAGCAGTACTTC. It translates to CASSANRGPDEQYF.

CDR3 region: CSVGKYGAHEQYF. Written as DNA, the CDR3 is TGCAGCGTTGGTAAATATGGGGCCCACGAGCAGTACTTC. The chain joins TRBV29-1 to TRBJ2-7; possible D gene TRBD1, 5 bases. CDR3 length equals 13 residues. The V end lost 4 bases, the J end lost 5 bases, and 15 bases lay between the germline ends. Germline V lookup: CDR1 SQVTM, CDR2 ANQGSEA.

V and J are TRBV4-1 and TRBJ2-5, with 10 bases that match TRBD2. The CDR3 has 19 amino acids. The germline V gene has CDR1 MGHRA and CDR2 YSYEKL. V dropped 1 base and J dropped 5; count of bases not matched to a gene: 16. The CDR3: CASSQAPFGSGRAWETQYF. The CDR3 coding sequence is TGCGCCAGCAGCCAAGCCCCATTCGGAAGCGGGAGGGCCTGGGAGACCCAGTACTTC.

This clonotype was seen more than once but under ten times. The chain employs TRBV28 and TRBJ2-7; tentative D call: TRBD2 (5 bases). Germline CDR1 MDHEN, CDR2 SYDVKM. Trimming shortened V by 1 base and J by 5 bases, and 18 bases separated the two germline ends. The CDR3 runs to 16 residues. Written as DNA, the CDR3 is TGTGCCAGCAGTTTATTCGGTGGAGGCTCCTGGAACGAGCAGTACTTC. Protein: CASSLFGGGSWNEQYF.

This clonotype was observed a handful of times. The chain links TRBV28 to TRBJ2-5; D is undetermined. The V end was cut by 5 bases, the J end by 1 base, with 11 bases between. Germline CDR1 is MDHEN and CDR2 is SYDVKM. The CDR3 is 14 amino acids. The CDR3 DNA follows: TGTGCCAGCAGTCCCCCGGGCAGCCAAGAGACCCAGTACTTC. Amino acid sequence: CASSPPGSQETQYF.

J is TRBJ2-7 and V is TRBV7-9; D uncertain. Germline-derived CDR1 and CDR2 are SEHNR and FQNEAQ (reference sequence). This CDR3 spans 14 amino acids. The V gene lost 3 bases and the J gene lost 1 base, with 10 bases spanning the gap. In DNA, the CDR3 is TGTGCCAGCAGCTTTTCTAACAGATCCTACGAGCAGTACTTC. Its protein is CASSFSNRSYEQYF.

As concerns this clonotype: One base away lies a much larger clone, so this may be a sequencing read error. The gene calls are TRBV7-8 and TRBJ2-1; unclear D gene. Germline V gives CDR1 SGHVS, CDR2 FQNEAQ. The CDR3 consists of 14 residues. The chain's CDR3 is CASSLAVSHNGQFF. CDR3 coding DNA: TGTGCCAGCAGCTTAGCGGTCAGCCACAATGGGCAGTTCTTC.

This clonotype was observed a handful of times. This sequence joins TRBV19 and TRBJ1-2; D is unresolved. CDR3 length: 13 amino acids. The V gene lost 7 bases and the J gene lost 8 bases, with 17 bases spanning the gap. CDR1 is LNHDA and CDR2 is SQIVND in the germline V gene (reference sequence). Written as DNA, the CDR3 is TGTGCCAGTACACCCTTCAAGGGTGGAGGCTACACCTTC. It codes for CASTPFKGGGYTF. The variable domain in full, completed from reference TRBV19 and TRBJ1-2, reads DGGITQSPKYLFRKEGQNVTLSCEQNLNHDAMYWYRQDPGQGLRLIYYSQIVNDFQKGDIAEGYSVSREKKESFPLTVTSAQKNPTAFYLCASTPFKGGGYTFGSGTRLTVV.

In nucleotides, the CDR3 is TGCGCCAGCAGCCAAGATCGGGGACTAGCGGGAGTGGATGAGCAGTTCTTC. Translated, it gives CASSQDRGLAGVDEQFF. The chain has TRBV4-3 and TRBJ2-1, with 14 bases identical to TRBD2. Unmatched junction bases numbered 6, after V lost 0 bases and J lost 8 bases. This CDR3 has 17 residues. CDR1 and CDR2 (germline): LGHNA, YSLEER.

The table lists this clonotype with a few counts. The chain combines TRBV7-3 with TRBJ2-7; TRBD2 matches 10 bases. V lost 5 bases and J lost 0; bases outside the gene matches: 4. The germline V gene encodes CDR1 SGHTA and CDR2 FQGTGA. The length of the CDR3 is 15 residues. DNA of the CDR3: TGTGCCAGCAGCGCTAGCGGGAGAGGCTCCTACGAGCAGTACTTC. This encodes CASSASGRGSYEQYF. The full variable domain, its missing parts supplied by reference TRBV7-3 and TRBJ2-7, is GAGVSQTPSNKVTEKGKYVELRCDPISGHTALYWYRQSLGQGPEFLIYFQGTGAADDSGLPNDRFFAVRPEGSVSTLKIQRTERGDSAVYLCASSASGRGSYEQYFGPGTRLTVT.

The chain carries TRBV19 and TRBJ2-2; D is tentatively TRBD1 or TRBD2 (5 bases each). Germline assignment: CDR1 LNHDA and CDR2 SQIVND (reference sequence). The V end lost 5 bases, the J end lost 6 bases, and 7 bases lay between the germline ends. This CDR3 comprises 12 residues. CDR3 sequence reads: CASSPGPGELFF. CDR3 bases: TGTGCCAGTAGTCCGGGGCCCGGGGAGCTGTTTTTT.

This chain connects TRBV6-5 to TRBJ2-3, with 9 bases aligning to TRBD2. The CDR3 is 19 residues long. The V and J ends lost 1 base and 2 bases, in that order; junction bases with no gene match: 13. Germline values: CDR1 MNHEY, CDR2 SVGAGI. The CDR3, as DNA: TGTGCCAGCAGTTACTTGGGGGTAGCGGGGGAGCCGAACACAGATACGCAGTATTTT. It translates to CASSYLGVAGEPNTDTQYF.

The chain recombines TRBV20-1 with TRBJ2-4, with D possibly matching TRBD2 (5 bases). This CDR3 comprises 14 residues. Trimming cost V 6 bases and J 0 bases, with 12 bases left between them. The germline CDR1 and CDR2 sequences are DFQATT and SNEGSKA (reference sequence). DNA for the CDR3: TGCAGTGCATACCACGGGGTAGCCAAAAACATTCAGTACTTC. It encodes CSAYHGVAKNIQYF.

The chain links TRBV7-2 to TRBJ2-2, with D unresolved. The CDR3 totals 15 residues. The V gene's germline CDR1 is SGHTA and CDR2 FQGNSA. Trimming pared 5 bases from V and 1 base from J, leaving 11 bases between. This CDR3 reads CASSRSWMNTGELFF. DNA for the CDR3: TGTGCCAGCAGCCGAAGTTGGATGAACACCGGGGAGCTGTTTTTT.

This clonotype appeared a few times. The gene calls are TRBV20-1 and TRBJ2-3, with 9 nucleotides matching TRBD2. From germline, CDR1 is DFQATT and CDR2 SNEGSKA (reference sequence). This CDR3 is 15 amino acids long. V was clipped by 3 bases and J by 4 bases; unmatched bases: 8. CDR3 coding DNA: TGCAGTGCTAGTCTCGCGGGAGGGCCGCCAGATACGCAGTATTTT. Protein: CSASLAGGPPDTQYF.

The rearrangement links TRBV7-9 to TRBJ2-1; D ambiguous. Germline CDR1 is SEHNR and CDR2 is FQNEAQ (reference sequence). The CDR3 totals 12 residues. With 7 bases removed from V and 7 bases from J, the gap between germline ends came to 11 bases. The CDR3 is CASTLSRNEQFF. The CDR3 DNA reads TGTGCCAGCACCCTCAGCCGTAATGAGCAGTTCTTC.

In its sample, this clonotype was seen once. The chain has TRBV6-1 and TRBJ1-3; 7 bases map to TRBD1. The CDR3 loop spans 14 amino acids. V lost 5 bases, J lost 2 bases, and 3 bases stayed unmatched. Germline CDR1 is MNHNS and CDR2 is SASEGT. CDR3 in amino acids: CASSRQGTGNTIYF. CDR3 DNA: TGTGCCAGCAGTCGACAGGGAACTGGAAACACCATATATTTT.

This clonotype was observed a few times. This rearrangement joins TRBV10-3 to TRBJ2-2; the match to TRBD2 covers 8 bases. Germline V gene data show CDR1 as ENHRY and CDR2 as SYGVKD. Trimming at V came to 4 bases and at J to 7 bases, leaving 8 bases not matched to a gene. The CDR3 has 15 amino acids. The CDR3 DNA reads TGTGCCATCAGTGCCGGGAGGGCCGATGTCGGGGAGCTGTTTTTT. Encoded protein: CAISAGRADVGELFF.